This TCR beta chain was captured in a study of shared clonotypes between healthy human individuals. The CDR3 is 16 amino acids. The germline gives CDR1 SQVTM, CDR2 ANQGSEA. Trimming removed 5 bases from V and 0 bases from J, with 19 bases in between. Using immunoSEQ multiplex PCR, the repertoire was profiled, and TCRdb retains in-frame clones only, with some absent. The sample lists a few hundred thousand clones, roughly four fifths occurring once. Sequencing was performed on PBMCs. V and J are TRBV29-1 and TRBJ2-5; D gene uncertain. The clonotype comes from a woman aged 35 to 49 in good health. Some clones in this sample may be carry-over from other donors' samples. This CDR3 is CSVSPTDAPYQETQYF. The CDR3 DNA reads TGCAGCGTTAGTCCCACCGATGCACCGTACCAAGAGACCCAGTACTTC.